This T cell receptor (beta chain) emerged from a study of Ad26.COV2.S vaccination and SARS-CoV-2 variants (dated by TCRdb to 2020 to 2023). As for the study more broadly: Vaccine-arm donors came from COV1001, a multicentre, randomized, double-blind, placebo-controlled phase I-IIa trial of Ad26.COV2.S in healthy adults. Ad26.COV2.S was administered intramuscularly at a dose of 5x10^10 or 1x10^11 viral particles, either as one shot or as two shots given 56 days apart. TCRbeta repertoire sequencing was used to assess the specificity and breadth of SARS-CoV-2-reactive T cell receptors after Ad26.COV2.S vaccination. The TCR-sequenced set comprised around 30 samples: around 20 Ad26.COV2.S vaccine recipients, 5 placebo recipients and 8 SARS-CoV-2 convalescent individuals. Trial participants were randomized into five groups of five: low-dose or high-dose Ad26.COV2.S given once or twice, or placebo on both occasions. Investigators did not know the trial group allocation while performing experiments and assessing outcomes. General conclusions and limits of the study: After vaccination, spike-specific CD8+ and CD4+ T cell responses were reported to show substantial breadth. The study lacked the statistical power to compare responses across vaccine doses or regimens. Spike-specific TCR breadth was higher in Ad26.COV2.S recipients than in placebo recipients (P = 0.0014). The authors noted that the TCR breadth and depth analyses may have underestimated total T cell responses. Non-spike TCR breadth was comparable between vaccine and placebo recipients, consistent with the vaccine containing only spike.

TCRbeta CDR3 regions were sequenced with the immunoSEQ Assay. After extraction, genomic DNA underwent amplification by bias-controlled multiplex PCR, followed by high-throughput sequencing. Per the original workflow: Collapsing and filtering of sequences were performed to quantify the absolute abundance of each unique TCRbeta CDR3 region. T cell fraction was estimated by normalizing TCRbeta template counts to usable DNA, which was measured by amplifying reference genes present in all nucleated cells. Repertoire TCRs were annotated as SARS-CoV-2-specific by exact matching of V gene, CDR3 amino acid sequence and J gene to a known reactive TCR set. The reference SARS-CoV-2 TCR set was derived from MIRA and filtered for enrichment in COVID-19-positive ImmuneCODE repertoires, a step that removed public or cross-reactive TCRs. Based on the MIRA antigens, annotated TCRs were further analysed at the level of specific ORF or position within ORF. Breadth was defined as the number of annotated unique rearrangements divided by the total number of unique productive rearrangements, and depth was defined as the summed frequency of the annotated unique rearrangements. Group comparisons of TCR breadth used two-sided Wilcoxon rank-sum tests. TCRdb took this table from immuneACCESS and kept in-frame rearrangements with V and J called. Such tables lack part of the clones; where checked against another copy, unresolved V genes explain under half of the gap, and the rest is unexplained. That table supplies the V and J calls and clone size; D and trimming were determined from the DNA. The sample data list about 410,000 clones, and approximately 91% of these were observed just once. The ten largest make up 1.9% of the sample.

About this clone: Its antigen has not been determined. No base qualities exist here, and no much larger clone lies one base off it.

Taken from cysteine to phenylalanine, the CDR3 has 13 residues. Kept here is only the CDR3 DNA, which spans 39 bases and is read in frame from base 1. The V end loses 2 bases and the J end loses 2 bases, and a stretch of 7 bases separates them. CDR1 and CDR2, per the germline V gene, are ENHRY and SYGVKD. The intended sense of this specimen's treatment or condition label: 15 to 20 received Ad26.COV2.S at low or high dose, single or two shots; about 5 received placebo; per-sample allocation not given. Repertoires of vaccine and placebo recipients were sequenced from samples collected on day 63 after the first injection. Between 29 July and 7 August 2020, Cohort 1b enrolled about two dozen adults aged 18-55 years at one site in Boston, USA. As a vaccine, Ad26.COV2.S was a replication-incompetent adenovirus type 26 vector that expressed a prefusion-stabilized SARS-CoV-2 spike protein derived from the original Wuhan strain.

The chain employs TRBV10-3 and TRBJ2-7; the D segment might be TRBD1 or TRBD2, since each matches 5 bases. This TCR came from a person aged 18-60 years who received the Ad26.COV2.S COVID-19 vaccine or a placebo. The sample consisted of peripheral blood, taken in a trial of Ad26.COV2.S vaccine versus placebo. CDR3 region: CAISEGDPYEQYF. The nucleotide sequence is given as TGTGCCATCAGTGAGGGGGACCCCTACGAGCAGTACTTC.